This T cell receptor (beta chain) originates from a study of blood T cell repertoires in COVID-19 (TCRdb year 2020). Regarding the research as a whole: Samples from collaborators originated in the United States, Italy and Spain and spanned both the acute and convalescent phases of COVID-19. The material from the prospective study consisted of cDNA or gDNA derived from T cells, B-cell-depleted T cells, or PBMCs. Subjects who had been exposed to COVID-19, were actively infected with it, or had recovered from it provided the deeply sampled blood TCRbeta repertoires that made up the dataset. The repertoires were released in a freely available public database intended as a resource for research on the immune response to SARS-CoV-2. Samples came from the ongoing ImmuneRACE study (first 160 participants) plus 1,254 subjects from 6 global collaborators. The sample metadata nearly always contained a de-identified subject ID, COVID-19 status, age in years and sex. Where available, HLA class I and class II types were obtained from metadata supplied by the sample provider rather than from assay-based typing.

Of note for this clone: Its antigen is unknown. Base quality data are lacking; no much larger clone is found one base away.

TCRbeta CDR3 regions were amplified from genomic DNA by means of the immunoSEQ Assay, a bias-controlled multiplex PCR. In the paper's pipeline: The number of nucleated cells in each sample was estimated from the amplification of reference gene primers within the assay. To quantify the absolute abundance of each unique TCRbeta CDR3 rearrangement, sequence reads were collapsed and filtered. For each sample, productive Simpson clonality was calculated as the square root of Simpson's diversity index across productive rearrangements. TCRdb provides this immuneACCESS table in a form limited to in-frame rearrangements. Some clones are lacking; in checked studies, under half of them reflect an unresolved V gene, and why the rest are absent is not known. D and trimming come from the DNA, and the V and J calls and clone size come from that table. In all, the sample holds approximately 170,000 clones, and 84% of those were seen once. The ten top clones hold 10% to 15% of the sample.

Overall results and qualifications from the work: How much clinical and demographic metadata was included differed by source and by participant, and the metadata was provided uncurated.

Participants in the prospective study were enrolled through a virtual design, were aged roughly 18 to 100 years, and lived in roughly 24 United States geographic areas. Cohort assignment in the prospective study relied on participant-reported clinical history from a screening survey and a study questionnaire. For ImmuneRACE Cohort 3, a participant was defined as recovered based on two consecutive negative NP/OP PCR tests, clearance by a healthcare professional, or resolution of symptoms. Each participant in the prospective study had whole blood, serum and a nasopharyngeal or oropharyngeal swab collected by mobile phlebotomists. Participants in the prospective study had the option to provide additional blood draws and questionnaires over an approximately 2-month period. Blood samples from the prospective study were shipped frozen or at room temperature prior to DNA extraction. The source material was PBMCs or T cells enriched from blood (not recorded which). This clonotype was obtained from a man in his fifties or sixties who had recovered from COVID-19.

CDR3 reads: CASSPGTSGGTAETQYF. The DNA sequence is as follows: TGTGCCAGCAGCCCCGGGACTAGCGGGGGCACGGCGGAGACCCAGTACTTC. The chain uses TRBV5-8 and TRBJ2-5; 14 nucleotides in the junction match TRBD2. According to the germline V gene, CDR1 reads SGHTS and CDR2 reads YDEGEE. V loses 4 bases at its end and J loses 5 bases; junction bases beyond the gene matches: 10. Spanning cysteine to phenylalanine, the CDR3 consists of 17 amino acids. Just CDR3 DNA is preserved here, 51 bases in frame from base 1.